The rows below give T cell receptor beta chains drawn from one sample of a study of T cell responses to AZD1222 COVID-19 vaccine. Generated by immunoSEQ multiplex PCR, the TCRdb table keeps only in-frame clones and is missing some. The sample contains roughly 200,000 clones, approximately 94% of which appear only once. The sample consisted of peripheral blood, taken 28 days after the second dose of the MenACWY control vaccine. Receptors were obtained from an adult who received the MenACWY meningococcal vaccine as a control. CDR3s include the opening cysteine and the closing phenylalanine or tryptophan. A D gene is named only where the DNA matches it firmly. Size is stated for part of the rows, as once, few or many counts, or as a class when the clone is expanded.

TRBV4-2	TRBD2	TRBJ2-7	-	CASSQLWGLEGGPDEQYF	TGTGCCAGCAGCCAGCTATGGGGGTTGGAGGGAGGGCCGGATGAGCAGTACTTC
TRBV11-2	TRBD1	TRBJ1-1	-	CASSLIGLWEQGITEAFF	TGTGCCAGCAGCTTAATAGGTCTGTGGGAACAGGGGATCACTGAAGCTTTCTTT
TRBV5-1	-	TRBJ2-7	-	CASAPEGGITYEQYF	TGCGCCAGCGCCCCAGAAGGTGGCATCACCTACGAGCAGTACTTC
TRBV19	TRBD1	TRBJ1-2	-	CARTGRNRGYTF	TGTGCCAGGACAGGGAGAAATCGGGGCTACACCTTC
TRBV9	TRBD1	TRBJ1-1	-	CASTRDSLYTEAFF	TGTGCCAGCACCCGGGACAGCTTGTACACTGAAGCTTTCTTT
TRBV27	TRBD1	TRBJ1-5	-	CASSPGTGGYNQPQHF	TGTGCCAGCAGTCCAGGGACAGGGGGCTACAATCAGCCCCAGCATTTT
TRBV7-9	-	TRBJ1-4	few	CASSPLGRTATNEKLFF	TGTGCCAGCAGCCCCCTTGGCAGGACCGCAACTAATGAAAAACTGTTTTTT
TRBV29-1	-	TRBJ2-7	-	CSIRSGVYEQYF	TGCAGCATACGTTCAGGGGTCTACGAGCAGTACTTC
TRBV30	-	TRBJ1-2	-	CAWSRANYGYTF	TGTGCCTGGAGTAGGGCTAACTATGGCTACACCTTC
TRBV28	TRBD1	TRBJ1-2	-	CASRPTGIYGYTF	TGTGCCAGCAGGCCGACAGGGATCTATGGCTACACCTTC
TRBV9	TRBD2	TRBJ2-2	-	CASSPSGGNTGELFF	TGTGCCAGCAGCCCTAGCGGGGGAAACACCGGGGAGCTGTTTTTT
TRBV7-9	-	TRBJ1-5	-	CASSSDGDSNQPQHF	TGTGCCAGCAGCTCGGACGGGGATAGCAATCAGCCCCAGCATTTT
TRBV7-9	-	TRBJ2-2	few	CASRFGAGELFF	TGTGCCAGCAGGTTCGGGGCCGGGGAGCTGTTTTTT
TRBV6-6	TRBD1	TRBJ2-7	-	CASSTGTGGWEQYF	TGTGCCAGCAGTACGGGGACAGGGGGCTGGGAGCAGTACTTC
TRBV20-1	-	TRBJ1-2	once	CSAATERF	TGCAGTGCGGCGACGGAGCGCTTC
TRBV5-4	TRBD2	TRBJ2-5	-	CASSLKTSGPETQYF	TGTGCCAGCAGCTTAAAGACTAGCGGCCCGGAGACCCAGTACTTC
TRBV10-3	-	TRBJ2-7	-	CAIQQDPYEQYF	TGTGCCATTCAACAGGACCCCTACGAGCAGTACTTC
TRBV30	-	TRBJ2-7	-	CAWSATRGYEQYF	TGTGCCTGGAGTGCGACTAGGGGATACGAGCAGTACTTC
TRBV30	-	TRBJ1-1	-	CAWSVRGAIAEAFF	TGTGCCTGGAGTGTACGAGGGGCGATCGCTGAAGCTTTCTTT
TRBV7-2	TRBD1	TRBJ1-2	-	CASSPRPGTGRTYGYTF	TGTGCCAGCAGCCCCCGGCCCGGGACAGGGCGAACCTATGGCTACACCTTC
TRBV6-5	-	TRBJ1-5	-	CASTYGRRSNQPQHF	TGTGCCAGCACCTACGGACGGCGTAGCAATCAGCCCCAGCATTTT
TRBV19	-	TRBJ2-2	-	CASNPKGNTGELFF	TGTGCCAGTAACCCAAAGGGGAACACCGGGGAGCTGTTTTTT
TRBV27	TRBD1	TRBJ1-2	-	CASRARTGDGYTF	TGTGCCAGCAGGGCTCGGACAGGGGATGGCTACACCTTC
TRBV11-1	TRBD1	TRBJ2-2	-	CASSQGVLTGELFF	TGTGCCAGCAGTCAGGGGGTCCTCACCGGGGAGCTGTTTTTT
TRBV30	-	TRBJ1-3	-	CAWSVGAGTGNTIYF	TGTGCCTGGAGTGTAGGGGCAGGCACTGGAAACACCATATATTTT
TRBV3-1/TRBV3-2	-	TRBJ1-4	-	CASSQEGYDNEKLFF	TGTGCCAGCAGCCAAGAGGGGTACGATAATGAAAAACTGTTTTTT
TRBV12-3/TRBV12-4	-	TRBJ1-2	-	CASCRDVRYGYTF	TGTGCCAGCTGCAGGGACGTACGGTATGGCTACACCTTC
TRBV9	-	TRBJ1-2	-	CASSIDSGGYGYTF	TGTGCCAGCAGCATAGACAGTGGCGGCTATGGCTACACCTTC
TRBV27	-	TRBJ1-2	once	CASSPSGRYGYTF	TGTGCCAGCAGTCCCTCCGGACGGTATGGCTACACCTTC
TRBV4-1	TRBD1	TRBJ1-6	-	CASSQETGNANSPLHF	TGCGCCAGCAGCCAAGAGACAGGGAACGCTAATTCACCCCTCCACTTT
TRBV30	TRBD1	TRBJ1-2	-	CAWSVGQGAGGYTF	TGTGCCTGGAGTGTAGGACAGGGGGCTGGAGGCTACACCTTC
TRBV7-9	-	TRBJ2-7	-	CASSRTVYEQYF	TGTGCCAGCAGCCGGACAGTCTACGAGCAGTACTTC
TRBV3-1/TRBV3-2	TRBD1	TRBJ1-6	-	CASSRNRGQNSPLHF	TGTGCCAGCAGCCGGAACAGGGGGCAAAATTCACCCCTCCACTTT
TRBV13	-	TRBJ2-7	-	CASSRGLSSYEQYF	TGTGCCAGCAGCCGGGGGTTAAGCTCCTACGAGCAGTACTTC
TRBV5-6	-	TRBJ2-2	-	CASSLRATGELFF	TGTGCCAGCAGCTTGCGGGCAACCGGGGAGCTGTTTTTT
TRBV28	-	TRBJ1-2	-	CASSSPPGVDYGYTF	TGTGCCAGCAGTTCCCCCCCGGGGGTCGACTATGGCTACACCTTC
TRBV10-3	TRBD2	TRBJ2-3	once	CAISLTSGGAADTQYF	TGTGCCATCAGTCTGACTAGCGGGGGGGCCGCAGATACGCAGTATTTT
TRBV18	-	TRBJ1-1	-	CASSPPTNPVEAFF	TGTGCCAGCTCACCACCGACAAACCCAGTTGAGGCTTTCTTT
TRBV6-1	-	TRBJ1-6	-	CASSDPGAPRYSPLHF	TGTGCCAGCAGTGACCCAGGGGCTCCCCGATATTCACCCCTCCACTTT
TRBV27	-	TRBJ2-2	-	CASSLRDTGELFF	TGTGCCAGCAGTCTCCGAGACACCGGGGAGCTGTTTTTT
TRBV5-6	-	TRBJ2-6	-	CASSPGVAPSSGANVLTF	TGTGCCAGCAGCCCGGGGGTCGCCCCTAGCTCTGGGGCCAACGTCCTGACTTTC
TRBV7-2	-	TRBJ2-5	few	CASSLVDRAQETQYF	TGTGCCAGCAGCTTAGTAGATCGGGCCCAAGAGACCCAGTACTTC
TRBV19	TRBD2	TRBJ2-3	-	CASSPVRQPGLAGGRSDTQYF	TGTGCCAGTAGCCCCGTCCGGCAGCCAGGGCTAGCGGGAGGGAGGTCAGATACGCAGTATTTT
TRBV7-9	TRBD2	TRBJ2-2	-	CASSSSGRNTGELFF	TGTGCCAGCAGCTCTAGCGGGAGAAACACCGGGGAGCTGTTTTTT
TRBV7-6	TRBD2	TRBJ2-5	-	CASSLTSGLGTQYF	TGTGCCAGCAGCTTAACTAGCGGTCTTGGGACCCAGTACTTC
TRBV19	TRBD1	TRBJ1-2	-	CASSTGTGGKNYGYTF	TGTGCCAGTAGTACAGGGACAGGGGGTAAAAACTATGGCTACACCTTC
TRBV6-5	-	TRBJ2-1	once	CASRGPNEQFF	TGTGCCAGCAGGGGTCCCAATGAGCAGTTCTTC
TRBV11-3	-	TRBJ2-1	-	CASSLGSEQFF	TGTGCCAGCAGCCTTGGAAGTGAGCAGTTCTTC
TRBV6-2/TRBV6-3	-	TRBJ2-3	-	CASSPGSTDTQYF	TGTGCCAGCAGCCCAGGGTCCACAGATACGCAGTATTTT
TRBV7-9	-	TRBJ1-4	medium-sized	CASSLTQPGEKLFF	TGTGCCAGCAGCTTAACACAACCCGGCGAAAAACTGTTTTTT
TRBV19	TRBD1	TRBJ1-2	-	CASSIERGHNYGYTF	TGTGCCAGTAGTATAGAAAGGGGGCATAACTATGGCTACACCTTC
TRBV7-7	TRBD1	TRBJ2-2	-	CASSLGGGHTGELFF	TGTGCCAGCAGCTTAGGAGGGGGCCACACCGGGGAGCTGTTTTTT
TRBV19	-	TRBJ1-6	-	CASSRWEPGRSPLHF	TGTGCCAGTAGTCGCTGGGAACCAGGGCGCTCACCCCTCCACTTT
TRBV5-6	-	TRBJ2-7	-	CASRSGTTYEQYF	TGTGCCAGCAGGAGCGGGACAACCTACGAGCAGTACTTC
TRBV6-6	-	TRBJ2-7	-	CASRTGSYEQYF	TGTGCCAGCCGTACGGGGTCCTACGAGCAGTACTTC